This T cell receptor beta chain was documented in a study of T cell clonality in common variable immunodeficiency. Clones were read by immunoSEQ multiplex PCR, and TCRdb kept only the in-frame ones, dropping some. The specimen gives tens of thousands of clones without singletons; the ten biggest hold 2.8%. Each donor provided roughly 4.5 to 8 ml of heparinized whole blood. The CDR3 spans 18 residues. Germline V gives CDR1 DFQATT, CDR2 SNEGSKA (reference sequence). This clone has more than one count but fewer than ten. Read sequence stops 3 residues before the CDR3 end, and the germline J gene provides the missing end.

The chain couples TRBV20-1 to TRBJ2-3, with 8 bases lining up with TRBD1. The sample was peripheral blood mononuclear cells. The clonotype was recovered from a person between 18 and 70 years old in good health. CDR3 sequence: CSAINLRQAAGGNQPQYF. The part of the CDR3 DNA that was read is TGCAGTGCTATTAATCTCCGACAGGCCGCAGGGGGCAATCAGCCG.